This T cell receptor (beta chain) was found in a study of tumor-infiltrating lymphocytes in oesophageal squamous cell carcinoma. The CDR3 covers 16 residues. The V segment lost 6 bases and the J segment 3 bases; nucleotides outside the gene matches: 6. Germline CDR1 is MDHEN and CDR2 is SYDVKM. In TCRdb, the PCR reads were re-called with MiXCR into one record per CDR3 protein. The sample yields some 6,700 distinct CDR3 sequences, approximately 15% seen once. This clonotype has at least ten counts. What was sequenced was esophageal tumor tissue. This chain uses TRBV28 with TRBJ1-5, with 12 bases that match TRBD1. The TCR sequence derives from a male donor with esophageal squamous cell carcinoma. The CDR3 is CASRHRDRGPNQPQHF. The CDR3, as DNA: TGTGCCAGCAGACATCGGGACAGGGGGCCCAATCAGCCCCAGCATTTT.